The present TCR beta chain was sequenced within a study of T-cell memory formation after mild COVID-19. Findings and caveats of the study: Contracting clones from day 15 to 85 had balanced CD4/CD8; later expanders favoured CD4+. For second-wave clones that peaked at day 37, SARS-CoV-2 specificity went unverified. Among CD4+ contracting clones, most were CM and EM, and CD8+ ones EMRA.

V lost 6 bases and J lost 1, with 13 bases in between. The length of the CDR3 is 16 residues. 5'RACE, which relied on constant-segment primers, yielded TCR alpha and TCR beta cDNA libraries carrying sample barcodes and UMIs. TCRdb fed the 5' RACE reads into MiXCR, producing one record per CDR3 protein. The repertoire consists of approximately 300,000 distinct CDR3 sequences, with 15% to 20% occurring once and the leading ten covering about a fifth. For this clonotype: Its antigen is as yet unknown.

Sequencing was carried out using PBMCs or a T cell subset sorted from them (not recorded which). This chain connects TRBV12-3 or TRBV12-4 to TRBJ1-6; no clear D. The TCR sequence derives from a man aged 18 to 29 who had mild COVID-19 (a few samples of this study predate the infection). Cell type and time point are not known. The CDR3 DNA follows: TGTGCCAGCAGCCGAAGGGTGGGTTCCTATAATTCACCCCTCCACTTT. This translates into CASSRRVGSYNSPLHF.